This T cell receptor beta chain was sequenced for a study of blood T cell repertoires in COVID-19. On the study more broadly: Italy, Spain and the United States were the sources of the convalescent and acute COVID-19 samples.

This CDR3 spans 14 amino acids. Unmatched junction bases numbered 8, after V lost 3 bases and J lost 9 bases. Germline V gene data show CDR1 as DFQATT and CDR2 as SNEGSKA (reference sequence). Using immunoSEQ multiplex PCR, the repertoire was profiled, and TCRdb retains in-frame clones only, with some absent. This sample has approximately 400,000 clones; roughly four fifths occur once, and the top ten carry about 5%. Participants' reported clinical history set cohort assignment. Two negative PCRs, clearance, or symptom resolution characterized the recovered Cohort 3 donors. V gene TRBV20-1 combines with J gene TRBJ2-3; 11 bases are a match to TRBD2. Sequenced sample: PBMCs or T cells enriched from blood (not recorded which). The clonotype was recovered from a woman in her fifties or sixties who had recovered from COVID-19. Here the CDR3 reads CSASRVAGGDTQYF. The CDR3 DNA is TGCAGTGCTAGTAGGGTAGCGGGAGGGGACACGCAGTATTTT.